This T cell receptor beta chain is drawn from a study of cytomegalovirus exposure and HLA in healthy donors (dated by TCRdb to about 2017). In the study overall: A later analysis indicated that the 95 to 150 validation repertoires were generated on the platform also employed for the approximately 670 repertoires of the first cohort. The study was designed to test whether signatures of past pathogen exposure could be identified by cataloging public T cell receptors. A separate validation cohort of 100 to 150 different subjects was used in addition to the approximately 640-subject first cohort. The study combined high-throughput TCR immunosequencing, statistical association of individual TCRs with disease status, and machine learning to predict cytomegalovirus infection status. What the work shows at the level of the full study, not this receptor alone: A total of 164 TCR beta chains were listed by the study as associated with cytomegalovirus. A later analysis found that TCRs clustered in the first cohort also tended to co-occur in the roughly 120 validation repertoires, with approximately 95% of cluster scores above 0. Most TCR sequences were seen in very few donors, while some public TCRs were found in many individuals. In vitro tests confirmed that three of the cytomegalovirus-associated TCR beta chains recognize cytomegalovirus antigens. All 120 or so repertoires were used to score co-occurrence in the validation cohort in a later analysis, because that analysis had no HLA typing for the cohort. The classifier was reported to diagnose cytomegalovirus status with high specificity and sensitivity in both the original and validation cohorts. The authors suggested that the approach could potentially be generalized to other disease states and immunological phenotypes.

Libraries came from the immunoSEQ multiplex PCR assay. The study's processing was this. A statistical classification framework was built for diagnosing cytomegalovirus status from the catalog of TCR beta chain sequences. TCRdb took over this immuneACCESS table, retaining in-frame rearrangements with V and J assigned. Such tables are incomplete; in checked studies, under half of the missing clones stem from an unresolved V gene, and the remainder is unexplained. V, J and clone size are taken as reported in that table, and D and trimming were inferred from the DNA itself. The sample profile shows roughly 330,000 clones; around 90% of them were found once. The ten largest account for 1.2% of the sample. For this clone: Its antigen is unknown. No much larger clone exists at a distance of one base, and base qualities are not known.

Donors formed part of the validation cohort, which comprised 120 subjects and was distinct from the first cohort of fewer than 750 subjects. The V and J ends are trimmed by 0 bases and 5 bases, leaving 7 bases between them. The CDR3 measures 13 amino acids from cysteine to phenylalanine. CDR3 DNA is the only sequence kept; it has 39 bases, read in frame from the first base. The germline V gene encodes CDR1 MNHNS and CDR2 SASEGT. The sequencing sample was made of PBMCs. The receptor was derived from a woman between 25 and 40 years old in good health and CMV-seropositive. The sequence links TRBV6-1 to TRBJ1-2; the D gene remains uncertain. The CDR3 loop reads CASSEAAFYGYTF. The base sequence is TGTGCCAGCAGTGAAGCGGCGTTTTATGGCTACACCTTC.